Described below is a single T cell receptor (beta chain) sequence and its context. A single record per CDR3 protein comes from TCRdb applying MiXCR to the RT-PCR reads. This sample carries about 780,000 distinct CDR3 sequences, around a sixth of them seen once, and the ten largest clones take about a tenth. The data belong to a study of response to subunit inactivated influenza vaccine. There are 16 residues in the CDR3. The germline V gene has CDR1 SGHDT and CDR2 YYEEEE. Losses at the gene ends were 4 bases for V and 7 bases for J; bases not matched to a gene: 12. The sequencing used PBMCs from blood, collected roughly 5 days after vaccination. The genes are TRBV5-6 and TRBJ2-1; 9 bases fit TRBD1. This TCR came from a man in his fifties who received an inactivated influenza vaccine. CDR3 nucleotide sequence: TGTGCCAGCAGCAAAAATCCGGGACAGGGAATTAATGAGCAGTTCTTC. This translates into CASSKNPGQGINEQFF. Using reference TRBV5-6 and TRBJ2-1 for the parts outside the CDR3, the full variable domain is DAGVTQSPTHLIKTRGQQVTLRCSPKSGHDTVSWYQQALGQGPQFIFQYYEEEERQRGNFPDRFSGHQFPNYSSELNVNALLLGDSALYLCASSKNPGQGINEQFFGPGTRLTVL.